The 28 T cell receptor beta chains in this list originate from one sample, sequenced in a study of T cell repertoires in cytomegalovirus infection. TCRdb itself ran the reads through MiXCR, one entry per CDR3 protein. The top ten hold around 2.4% of the sample, which has about 300,000 distinct CDR3 sequences, 9.6% seen once. Sequencing used PBMCs. The receptors come from a human donor in good health (CMV status not recorded). Some clones in this sample may be carry-over from other donors' samples.

This clonotype was seen repeatedly, ten times or more. This chain links TRBV19 with TRBJ2-7, with 9 bases matching TRBD1. The V gene's germline CDR1 is LNHDA and CDR2 SQIVND (reference sequence). V gave up 4 bases and J gave up 2 bases; unmatched junction bases: 3. The CDR3 covers 14 residues. The CDR3 sequence is CASSTGQGPYEQYF. The CDR3 DNA is TGTGCCAGTAGTACGGGACAGGGCCCCTACGAGCAGTACTTC.

Comment on this clonotype: A much larger clone lies a single base off, so this may be a read error. DNA of the CDR3: TGTGCCAGCAGGTCTCCCAGGGGGGACCGTAATAAAAAACTGTTTTTT. This gives the protein CASRSPRGDRNKKLFF. The J gene is TRBJ1-4, the V gene TRBV2; 7 bases line up with TRBD1. Germline V gene data show CDR1 as SNHLY and CDR2 as FYNNEI. The CDR3 sequence is 16 residues long.

This clonotype appeared a few times. The J gene is TRBJ1-2, the V gene TRBV20-1, with 9 bases fitting TRBD1. Looked up from germline, CDR1 is DFQATT and CDR2 is SNEGSKA (reference sequence). CDR3 length: 14 amino acids. The ends lost 6 bases at V and 0 bases at J; junction bases unmatched: 5. The CDR3 reads CSAPRTGANYGYTF. The CDR3 DNA sequence: TGCAGTGCGCCGCGGACAGGGGCTAACTATGGCTACACCTTC.

This clonotype was detected many times. V and J are TRBV27 and TRBJ2-7, with D perhaps TRBD1 or TRBD2 (5 bases each). V dropped 3 bases and J dropped 0 bases, with 21 bases sitting between them. This CDR3 comprises 18 residues. Germline-derived CDR1 and CDR2 are MNHEY and SMNVEV (reference sequence). CDR3 DNA: TGTGCCAGCAGTTTTAGGGGTGTTGGGGGACGGAGCTCCTACGAGCAGTACGTC. It specifies CASSFRGVGGRSSYEQYV.

This clonotype was observed at least ten times. This sequence joins TRBV7-2 and TRBJ1-2, with 9 positions matching TRBD1. Germline V gene sequence: CDR1 SGHTA, CDR2 FQGNSA. This CDR3 is 18 amino acids long. The J segment lost 5 bases and the V segment lost 5 bases, leaving 18 bases of the junction unmatched. CDR3 in DNA: TGTGCCAGCAGCCCTAACGGGGGAACAGGGGGCGGGAGATATGGCTACACCTTC. Its protein is CASSPNGGTGGGRYGYTF.

This clonotype was counted a few times. V usage is TRBV13 and J usage is TRBJ1-1, with TRBD1 as a possible D gene (5 bases). This CDR3 is 15 amino acids long. Germline V gene lookup returns CDR1 PRHDT and CDR2 FYEKMQ (reference sequence). V was clipped by 5 bases and J by 0 bases, with 13 bases between them. The CDR3 spells CASSPSGGVNTEAFF. The CDR3 DNA follows: TGTGCCAGCAGCCCGAGCGGGGGAGTGAACACTGAAGCTTTCTTT.

This clonotype was detected ten times or more. The V call is TRBV18, the J call TRBJ1-6, with D hard to call. Trimming cost V 1 base and J 8 bases, with 9 bases left between them. The V gene's germline CDR1 is KGHSH and CDR2 LQKENI. CDR3 size: 14 residues. This chain's CDR3 is CASSPQGTDSPLHF. The CDR3 region has the DNA TGTGCCAGCTCACCACAGGGAACAGATTCACCCCTCCACTTT.

The sample holds many counts of this clonotype. V usage is TRBV28 and J usage is TRBJ1-4; D not certain. V was pared by 6 bases and J by 0 bases, with 20 bases between. Germline values: CDR1 MDHEN, CDR2 SYDVKM. This CDR3 contains 18 residues. CDR3 nucleotides: TGTGCCAGCAGACCCGCGGTGGGGAAGCTTGCAACTAATGAAAAACTGTTTTTT. It translates to CASRPAVGKLATNEKLFF. The whole variable domain, filled in from reference TRBV28 and TRBJ1-4, reads DVKVTQSSRYLVKRTGEKVFLECVQDMDHENMFWYRQDPGLGLRLIYFSYDVKMKEKGDIPEGYSVSREKKERFSLILESASTNQTSMYLCASRPAVGKLATNEKLFFGSGTQLSVL.

Details on this clonotype: This may be a read error, as it is one base from a much larger clone. CDR3 sequence: CPSSRPLYGYTF. The CDR3 nucleotides read TGTCCCAGCAGTCGACCCCTCTATGGCTACACCTTC. This chain uses TRBV12-3 or TRBV12-4 with TRBJ1-2, with unresolved D. The CDR3 totals 12 residues.

This clonotype was detected ten times or more. The chain joins TRBV5-1 to TRBJ2-3, with 7 bases identical to TRBD2. Trimming removed 0 bases from V and 3 bases from J; junction bases left unmatched: 4. The CDR3 has 15 residues. Germline V gene lookup returns CDR1 SGHRS and CDR2 YFSETQ. The CDR3 coding sequence is TGCGCCAGCAGCTTGGGTCGGGGGGTAACAGATACGCAGTATTTT. This codes for CASSLGRGVTDTQYF.

The chain joins TRBV2 to TRBJ2-1, with unresolved D. V was clipped by 7 bases and J by 6 bases, with 7 bases between them. CDR3 size: 11 residues. CDR1 is SNHLY, CDR2 FYNNEI, per germline. CDR3 amino acids: CASKLSNEQFF. The CDR3 DNA is TGTGCCAGCAAGTTGAGCAATGAGCAGTTCTTC.

Many counts were recorded for this clonotype. This chain joins TRBV28 and TRBJ2-7, with 11 bases matching TRBD1. The germline V gene encodes CDR1 MDHEN and CDR2 SYDVKM. This CDR3 is built from 15 residues. V shed 7 bases and J 0 bases; nucleotides not matched to a gene: 5. Written as DNA, the CDR3 is TGTGCCAGCACCCTAGGACAGGGGGCCTCCTACGAGCAGTACGTC. Its protein is CASTLGQGASYEQYV.

At least ten counts were recorded for this clonotype. The V and J genes are TRBV7-6 and TRBJ2-3; D may be TRBD2 (6 bases). Trimming shortened V by 11 bases and J by 2 bases, and 20 bases separated the two germline ends. The length of the CDR3 is 15 residues. Germline loops: CDR1 SGHVS, CDR2 FNYEAQ. The CDR3 DNA is TGTGCCTCAAGCGGAGGGGACTTGTACACAGATACGCAGTATTTT. Its protein product is CASSGGDLYTDTQYF.

This clonotype was counted many times. V is TRBV5-6 and J is TRBJ1-2; D is unresolved. Germline V gives CDR1 SGHDT, CDR2 YYEEEE. V was clipped by 1 base and J by 3 bases, with 13 bases between them. This CDR3 spans 15 amino acids. The CDR3 coding sequence is TGTGCCAGCAGCTTGCGGAGGCATCGGGACTATGGCTACACCTTC. Encoded protein: CASSLRRHRDYGYTF.

This clonotype appeared many times. The genes are TRBV6-6 and TRBJ2-5; D gene unclear. CDR1 and CDR2 from the germline V gene are MNHNY and SVGAGI (reference sequence). Trimming removed 6 bases from V and 2 bases from J, with 19 bases in between. The length of the CDR3 is 16 residues. The CDR3 DNA follows: TGTGCCAGCAGCAGGCCAAGTTCGGCCTCACAAGAGACCCAGTACTTC. Translated, it gives CASSRPSSASQETQYF.

There are many counts of this clonotype. This chain links TRBV25-1 with TRBJ2-2; D unresolved. V was clipped by 1 base and J by 5 bases, with 14 bases between them. Looked up from germline, CDR1 is MGHDK and CDR2 is SYGVNS. This CDR3 spans 16 amino acids. In DNA form, the CDR3 reads TGTGCCAGCAGTGAATCGTGGTCCCTGGGGACCGGGGAGCTGTTTTTT. This encodes CASSESWSLGTGELFF.

This clonotype was counted many times. V usage is TRBV7-2 and J usage is TRBJ2-5; 12 bases match TRBD2. This CDR3 is built from 17 residues. CDR1 is SGHTA and CDR2 is FQGNSA in the germline V gene. Losses at the gene ends were 1 base for V and 2 bases for J; bases not matched to a gene: 5. This CDR3 is CASSLGRLAGVQETQYF. The CDR3 DNA reads TGTGCCAGCAGCTTAGGACGACTAGCGGGGGTACAAGAGACCCAGTACTTC. The full variable domain, completed using reference TRBV7-2 and TRBJ2-5, is GAGVSQSPSNKVTEKGKDVELRCDPISGHTALYWYRQSLGQGLEFLIYFQGNSAPDKSGLPSDRFSAERTGGSVSTLTIQRTQQEDSAVYLCASSLGRLAGVQETQYFGPGTRLLVL.

V usage is TRBV12-3 or TRBV12-4 and J usage is TRBJ1-1, with TRBD1 as a possible D gene (5 bases). V was shortened by 7 bases and J by 6 bases, with 12 bases between the two germline ends. This CDR3 contains 12 residues. The CDR3: CASNTGGAEAFF. The CDR3 DNA reads as TGTGCCAGCAACACCGGGGGAGCTGAAGCTTTCTTT.

This clonotype was observed many times. The chain is built from TRBV7-8 and TRBJ2-6, with TRBD1 as a possible D gene (6 bases). V was trimmed by 5 bases and J by 0 bases, leaving 23 bases between them. The CDR3 consists of 20 residues. CDR1 and CDR2 (germline): SGHVS, FQNEAQ. CDR3 sequence: CASSAPKGEYLLSGANVLTF. CDR3 nucleotides: TGTGCCAGCAGCGCCCCCAAGGGGGAGTACCTCCTCTCTGGGGCCAACGTCCTGACTTTC.

This clonotype has a handful of counts. The J gene is TRBJ1-2, the V gene TRBV14; D gene ambiguous. V shed 0 bases and J shed 4 bases, with 12 bases lying between them. Germline CDR1 is SGHDN and CDR2 is FVKESK. This CDR3 comprises 15 residues. The CDR3 reads CASSQDKYTIYGYTF. CDR3 bases: TGTGCCAGCAGCCAAGATAAGTACACGATCTATGGCTACACCTTC.

This rearrangement joins TRBV19 to TRBJ2-5, with a possible D match to TRBD2 (6 bases). V shed 6 bases and J shed 4 bases, with 18 bases lying between them. The germline V gene encodes CDR1 LNHDA and CDR2 SQIVND (reference sequence). This CDR3 comprises 15 residues. CDR3 sequence reads: CASSPWDSGGETQYF. CDR3 in DNA: TGTGCCAGTAGCCCATGGGACTCTGGCGGAGAGACCCAGTACTTC.

This clonotype occurred many times. V usage is TRBV20-1 and J usage is TRBJ2-4; no clear D gene. The germline CDR1 and CDR2 sequences are DFQATT and SNEGSKA (reference sequence). Trimming shortened V by 5 bases and J by 2 bases, and 16 bases separated the two germline ends. The CDR3 consists of 15 residues. The CDR3 loop is CSAAPATRTKNIQYF. CDR3 sequence (DNA): TGCAGTGCTGCGCCAGCAACCAGAACCAAAAACATTCAGTACTTC.

This clonotype was counted many times. The chain joins TRBV5-8 to TRBJ1-4; no definite D call. V was cut by 0 bases and J by 8 bases, with 5 bases left in between. Germline values: CDR1 SGHTS, CDR2 YDEGEE. The CDR3 length is 12 residues. Written as DNA, the CDR3 is TGTGCCAGCAGCTTGGGGCCGGAAAAACTGTTTTTT. Residues: CASSLGPEKLFF.

In this sample, this clonotype turned up a few times. The chain links TRBV5-8 to TRBJ2-7; D is ambiguous. There are 13 residues in the CDR3. The V end was cut by 4 bases, the J end by 4 bases, with 12 bases between. Germline loops: CDR1 SGHTS, CDR2 YDEGEE. CDR3 DNA sequence: TGTGCCAGCAGCCCCGGCTGGGGTTACGAGCAGTACGTC. Protein: CASSPGWGYEQYV.

The J gene is TRBJ2-3, the V gene TRBV7-9; the D is unclear. Germline loops: CDR1 SEHNR, CDR2 FQNEAQ (reference sequence). Trimming shortened V by 0 bases and J by 2 bases, and 9 bases separated the two germline ends. CDR3 length equals 15 residues. Written as DNA, the CDR3 is TGTGCCAGCAGCTTAGCGCGGCCACCCACAGATACGCAGTATTTT. Its protein is CASSLARPPTDTQYF.

This clonotype was detected many times. The chain recombines TRBV7-6 with TRBJ2-1, with TRBD1 matching 7 bases. The CDR3 spans 12 residues. Germline V gene sequence: CDR1 SGHVS, CDR2 FNYEAQ. J was trimmed by 10 bases and V by 5 bases; bases with no gene match: 5. The CDR3 nucleotides read TGTGCCAGCAGCCCGGACAGGAGGGAGCAGTTCTTC. Translation: CASSPDRREQFF.

The gene calls are TRBV6-6 and TRBJ2-5; the D gene is possibly TRBD2 (6 bases). The CDR3 extends over 15 amino acids. V gave up 5 bases and J gave up 5 bases, with 18 bases separating them. CDR1 MNHNY and CDR2 SVGAGI come from the germline V gene (reference sequence). The CDR3 DNA reads TGTGCCAGCAGTATTACCGGGGGTGGAGGGGAGACCCAGTACTTC. The encoded protein is CASSITGGGGETQYF.

To note about this clonotype: A much larger clone differs by one base, so this may be a read error. The chain is built from TRBV29-1 and TRBJ1-2; D not certain. The CDR3 is 15 residues long. In germline, CDR1 is SQVTM, CDR2 ANQGSEA. The DNA of the CDR3 is TGCAGCGTTGATCTTGTAGGGAAGGCTAACTATGGCTACAACTTC. Translating it yields CSVDLVGKANYGYNF.